This T cell receptor beta chain is drawn from a study of T cell responses to AZD1222 COVID-19 vaccine. Study-wide background: The study pooled second doses at about 4 or about 12 weeks.

Study-wide results and limits: Close to half of spike-specific TCRs reportedly recognize unmutated variant regions.

On this clone itself: Antigen: not known.

The CDR3 contains 13 residues. Looked up from germline, CDR1 is SEHNR and CDR2 is FQNEAQ (reference sequence). The V end was cut by 5 bases, the J end by 6 bases, with 12 bases between. Generated by immunoSEQ multiplex PCR, the TCRdb table keeps only in-frame clones and is missing some. Of some 85,000 clones in the sample, 87% are singletons; the top ten hold 24%. The rearrangement joins TRBV7-9 to TRBJ2-3; D remains ambiguous. The origin of this receptor is an adult in good health. The input for sequencing was peripheral blood, taken on day 0 of AZD1222 vaccination. The CDR3 region has the DNA TGTGCCAGCAGCCCCCCGTCTGCGGATACGCAGTATTTT. It specifies CASSPPSADTQYF.